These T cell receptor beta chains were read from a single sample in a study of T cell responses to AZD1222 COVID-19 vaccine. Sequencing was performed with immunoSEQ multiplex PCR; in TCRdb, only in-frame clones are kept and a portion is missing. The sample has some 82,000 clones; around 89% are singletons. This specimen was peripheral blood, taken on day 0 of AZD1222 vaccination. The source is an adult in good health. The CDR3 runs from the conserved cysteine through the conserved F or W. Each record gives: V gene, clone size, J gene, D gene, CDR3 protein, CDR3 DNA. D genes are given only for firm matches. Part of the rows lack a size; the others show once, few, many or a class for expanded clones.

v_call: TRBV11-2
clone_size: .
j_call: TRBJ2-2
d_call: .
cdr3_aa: CASSLLRGPDTGELFF
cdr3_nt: TGTGCCAGCAGCTTATTGCGGGGGCCGGACACCGGGGAGCTGTTTTTT

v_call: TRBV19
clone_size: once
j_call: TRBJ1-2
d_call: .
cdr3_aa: CASSRSREGNYGYTF
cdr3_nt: TGTGCCAGTAGTAGATCTCGGGAGGGGAACTATGGCTACACCTTC

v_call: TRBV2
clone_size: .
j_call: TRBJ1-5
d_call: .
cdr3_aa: CASRDNWAGGPQHF
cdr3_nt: TGTGCCAGCAGGGACAACTGGGCTGGAGGGCCCCAGCATTTT

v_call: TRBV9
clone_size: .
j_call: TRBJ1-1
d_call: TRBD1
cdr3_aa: CASSVPGQGNTEAFF
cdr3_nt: TGTGCCAGCAGCGTACCGGGACAGGGGAACACTGAAGCTTTCTTT

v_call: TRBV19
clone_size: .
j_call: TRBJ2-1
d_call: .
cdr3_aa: CASSWQGYNEQFF
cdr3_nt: TGTGCCAGTAGTTGGCAGGGCTACAATGAGCAGTTCTTC

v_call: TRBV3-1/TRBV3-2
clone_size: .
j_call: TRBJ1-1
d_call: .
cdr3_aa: CASSQGRNTEAFF
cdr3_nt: TGTGCCAGCAGCCAAGGACGAAACACTGAAGCTTTCTTT

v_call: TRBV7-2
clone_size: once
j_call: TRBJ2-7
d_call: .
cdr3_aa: CASSLGSVSSYEQYF
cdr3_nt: TGTGCCAGCAGCCTAGGGTCGGTGAGCTCCTACGAGCAGTACTTC

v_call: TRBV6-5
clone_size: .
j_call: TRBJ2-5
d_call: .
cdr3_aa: CASSYWAEPHGTQYF
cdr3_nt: TGTGCCAGCAGTTACTGGGCGGAACCACACGGGACCCAGTACTTC

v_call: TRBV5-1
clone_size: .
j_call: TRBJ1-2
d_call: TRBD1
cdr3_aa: CASSLEGAGNYGYTF
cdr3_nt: TGCGCCAGCAGCTTGGAGGGGGCCGGTAACTATGGCTACACCTTC

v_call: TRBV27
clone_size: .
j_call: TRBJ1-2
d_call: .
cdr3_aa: CASRELDGHGYTF
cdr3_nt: TGTGCCAGCAGGGAGTTGGACGGCCATGGCTACACCTTC

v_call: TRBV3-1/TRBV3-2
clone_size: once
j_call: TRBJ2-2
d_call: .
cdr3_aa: CASSQGGELFF
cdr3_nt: TGTGCCAGCAGCCAAGGCGGGGAGCTGTTTTTT

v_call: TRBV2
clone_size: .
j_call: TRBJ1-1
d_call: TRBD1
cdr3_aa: CASQNPGTALQNTEAFF
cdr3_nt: TGTGCCAGCCAAAACCCGGGGACAGCCCTGCAGAACACTGAAGCTTTCTTT

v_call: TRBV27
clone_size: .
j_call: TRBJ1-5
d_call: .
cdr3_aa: CASSSGGNQPQHF
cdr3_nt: TGTGCCAGCAGTTCTGGTGGCAATCAGCCCCAGCATTTT

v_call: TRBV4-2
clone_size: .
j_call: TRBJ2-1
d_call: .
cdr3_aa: CASSQGSGDSYNEQFF
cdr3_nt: TGTGCCAGCAGCCAGGGATCGGGGGACTCCTACAATGAGCAGTTCTTC

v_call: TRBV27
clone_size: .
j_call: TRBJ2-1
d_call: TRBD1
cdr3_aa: CASQDRGSYNEQFF
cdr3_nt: TGTGCCAGCCAAGACAGGGGCTCCTACAATGAGCAGTTCTTC

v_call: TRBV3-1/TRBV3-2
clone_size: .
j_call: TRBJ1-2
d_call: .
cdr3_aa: CASSQGLRGYTF
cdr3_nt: TGTGCCAGCAGCCAAGGACTGAGAGGCTACACCTTC

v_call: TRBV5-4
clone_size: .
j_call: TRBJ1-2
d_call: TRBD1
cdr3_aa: CASSQGQVSHYGYTF
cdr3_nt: TGTGCCAGCAGCCAAGGACAGGTATCTCACTATGGCTACACCTTC

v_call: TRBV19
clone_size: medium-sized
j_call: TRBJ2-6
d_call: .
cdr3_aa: CASSIMRAGANVLTF
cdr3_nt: TGTGCCAGTAGTATAATGAGGGCTGGGGCCAACGTCCTGACTTTC

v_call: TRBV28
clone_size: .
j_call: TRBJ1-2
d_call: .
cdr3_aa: CASSPPSGGYTF
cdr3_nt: TGTGCCAGCAGCCCCCCCAGCGGTGGCTACACCTTC

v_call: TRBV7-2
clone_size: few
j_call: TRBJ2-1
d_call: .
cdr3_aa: CASSLAARGGGANNEQFF
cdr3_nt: TGTGCCAGCAGCTTAGCCGCAAGGGGGGGCGGGGCAAACAATGAGCAGTTCTTC

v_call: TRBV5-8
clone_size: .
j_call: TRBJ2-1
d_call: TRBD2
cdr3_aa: CASSRWTSGVTEQFF
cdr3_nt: TGTGCCAGCAGCCGCTGGACTAGCGGGGTGACTGAGCAGTTCTTC

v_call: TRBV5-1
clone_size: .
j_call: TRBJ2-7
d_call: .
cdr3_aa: CASSLGAVEYEQYF
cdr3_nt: TGCGCCAGCAGCTTGGGGGCAGTGGAATACGAGCAGTACTTC

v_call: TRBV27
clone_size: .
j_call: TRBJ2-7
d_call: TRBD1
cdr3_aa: CASSPRQGYEQYF
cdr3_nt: TGTGCCAGCAGTCCCCGACAGGGGTACGAGCAGTACTTC

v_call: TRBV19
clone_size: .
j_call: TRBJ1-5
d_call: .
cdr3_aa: CASKLGRGIRGGNQPQHF
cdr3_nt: TGTGCCAGTAAATTGGGGCGCGGAATCCGAGGGGGCAATCAGCCCCAGCATTTT

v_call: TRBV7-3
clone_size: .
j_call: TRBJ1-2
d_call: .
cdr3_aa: CASSLLGGDNYGYTF
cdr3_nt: TGTGCCAGCAGCCTCCTAGGGGGGGATAACTATGGCTACACCTTC

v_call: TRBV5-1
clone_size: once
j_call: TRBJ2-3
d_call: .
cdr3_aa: CASSLTLGADTQYF
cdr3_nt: TGCGCCAGCAGCTTGACTCTGGGGGCAGATACGCAGTATTTT

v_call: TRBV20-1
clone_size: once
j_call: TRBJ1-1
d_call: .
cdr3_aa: CSAREAAEAFF
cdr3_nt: TGCAGTGCTAGAGAAGCGGCTGAAGCTTTCTTT

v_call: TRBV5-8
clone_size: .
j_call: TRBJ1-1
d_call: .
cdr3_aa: CASSLIGVGNTEAFF
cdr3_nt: TGTGCCAGCAGCTTGATCGGGGTAGGGAACACTGAAGCTTTCTTT

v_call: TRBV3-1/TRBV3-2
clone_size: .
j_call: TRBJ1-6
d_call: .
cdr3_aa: CASSQRPGVLFSPLHF
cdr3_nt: TGTGCCAGCAGCCAGAGGCCAGGGGTTTTATTCTCACCCCTCCACTTT

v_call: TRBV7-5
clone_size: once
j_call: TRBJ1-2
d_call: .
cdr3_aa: CARSLRWAYGGYGYTF
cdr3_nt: TGTGCCAGAAGCTTAAGGTGGGCGTACGGCGGATATGGCTACACCTTC

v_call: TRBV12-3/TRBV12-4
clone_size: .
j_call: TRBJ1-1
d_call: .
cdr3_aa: CASRILVNTEAFF
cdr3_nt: TGTGCCAGCAGGATCCTGGTGAACACTGAAGCTTTCTTT

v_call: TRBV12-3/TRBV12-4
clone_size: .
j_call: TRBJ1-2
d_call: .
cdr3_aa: CASRPQGSGGYTF
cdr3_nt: TGTGCCAGCAGGCCACAGGGTTCAGGTGGCTACACCTTC

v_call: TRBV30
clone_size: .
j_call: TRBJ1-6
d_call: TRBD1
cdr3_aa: CAWMGQYNSPLHF
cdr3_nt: TGTGCCTGGATGGGACAGTATAATTCACCCCTCCACTTT

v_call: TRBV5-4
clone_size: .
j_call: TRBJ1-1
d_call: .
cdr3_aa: CASSFYGEAFF
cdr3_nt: TGTGCCAGCAGCTTTTACGGTGAAGCTTTCTTT

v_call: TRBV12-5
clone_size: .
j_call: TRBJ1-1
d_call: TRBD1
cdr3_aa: CASGLAFGRDRGYTEAFF
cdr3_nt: TGTGCTAGTGGTTTGGCCTTCGGACGGGACAGGGGGTACACTGAAGCTTTCTTT

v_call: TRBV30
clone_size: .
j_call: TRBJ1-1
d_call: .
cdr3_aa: CAWGAGDEAFF
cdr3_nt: TGTGCCTGGGGCGCGGGGGACGAAGCTTTCTTT

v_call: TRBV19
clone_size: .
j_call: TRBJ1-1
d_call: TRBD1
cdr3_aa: CASSERDRETEAFF
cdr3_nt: TGTGCCAGTAGTGAGAGGGACAGAGAGACTGAAGCTTTCTTT

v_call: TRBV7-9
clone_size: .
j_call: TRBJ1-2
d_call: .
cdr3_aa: CASSYSTNYGYTF
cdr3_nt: TGTGCCAGCAGCTACAGCACTAACTATGGCTACACCTTC

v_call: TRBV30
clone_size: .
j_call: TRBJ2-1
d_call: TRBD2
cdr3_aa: CAWTADGGLSNEQFF
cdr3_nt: TGTGCCTGGACCGCGGATGGGGGACTAAGCAATGAGCAGTTCTTC

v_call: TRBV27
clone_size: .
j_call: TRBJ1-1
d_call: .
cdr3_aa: CASHGSWGTEAFF
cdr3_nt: TGTGCCAGTCATGGCTCTTGGGGCACTGAAGCTTTCTTT

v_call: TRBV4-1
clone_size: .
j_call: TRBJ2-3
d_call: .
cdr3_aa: CASSQRDADTQYF
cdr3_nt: TGCGCCAGCAGCCAAAGGGATGCAGATACGCAGTATTTT